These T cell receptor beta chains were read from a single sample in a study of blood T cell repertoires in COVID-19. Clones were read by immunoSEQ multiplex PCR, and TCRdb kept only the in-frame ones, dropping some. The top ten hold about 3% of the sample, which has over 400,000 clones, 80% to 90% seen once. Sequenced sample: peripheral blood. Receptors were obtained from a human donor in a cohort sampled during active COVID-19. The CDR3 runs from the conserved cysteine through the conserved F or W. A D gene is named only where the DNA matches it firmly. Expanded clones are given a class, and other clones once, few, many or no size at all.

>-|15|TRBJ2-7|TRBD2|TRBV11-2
TGTGCCAGCAGCTTAGTAGCGGGAGGGTCCCACGAGCAGTACTTC
CASSLVAGGSHEQYF
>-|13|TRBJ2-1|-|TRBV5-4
TGTGCCAGCAGCTTCAGGGGCGGCAATGAGCAGTTCTTC
CASSFRGGNEQFF
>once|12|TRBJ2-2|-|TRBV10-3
TGTGCCATCAGTGAGTCCGTCGGGGAGCTGTTTTTT
CAISESVGELFF
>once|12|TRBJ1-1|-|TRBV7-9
TGTGCCAGCAGCCTTCCTGGGGGGGAAGCTTTCTTT
CASSLPGGEAFF
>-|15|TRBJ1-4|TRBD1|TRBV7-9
TGTGCCAGCAGCTTAGGGGACAGGGGAAATGAAAAACTGTTTTTT
CASSLGDRGNEKLFF
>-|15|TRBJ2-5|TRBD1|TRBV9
TGTGCCAGCAGCTTCCGGGACAGGTCCTGGGAGACCCAGTACTTC
CASSFRDRSWETQYF
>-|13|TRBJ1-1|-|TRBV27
TGTGCCAGCAGTTTTCGACCACGGGTCGAAGCTTTCTTT
CASSFRPRVEAFF
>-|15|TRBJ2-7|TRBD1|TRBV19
TGTGCCAGTAGCCCAACCGGGACAGGAGGCTACGAGCAGTACTTC
CASSPTGTGGYEQYF
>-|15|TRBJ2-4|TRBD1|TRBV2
TGTGCCAGCAAAGACAGGGAGATAGCCAAAAACATTCAGTACTTC
CASKDREIAKNIQYF
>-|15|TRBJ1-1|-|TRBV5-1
TGCGCCAGCAGCTTTTGGTCCGGCAGGGCCACTGAAGCTTTCTTT
CASSFWSGRATEAFF
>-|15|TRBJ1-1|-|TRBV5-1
TGCGCCAGCAGCTTGGCCGAGGGTTTGAACACTGAAGCTTTCTTT
CASSLAEGLNTEAFF
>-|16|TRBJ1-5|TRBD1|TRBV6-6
TGTGCCAGCACCCTGGGACAGGGAGTTAGCAATCAGCCCCAGCATTTT
CASTLGQGVSNQPQHF
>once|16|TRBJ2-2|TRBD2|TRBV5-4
TGTGCCAGCAGACAAGGACTAGCGGGAGCATTCGGGGAGCTGTTTTTT
CASRQGLAGAFGELFF
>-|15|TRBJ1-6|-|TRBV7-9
TGTGCCAGCAGCTTAGGAGCAGGGGCCGGGTCACCCCTCCACTTT
CASSLGAGAGSPLHF
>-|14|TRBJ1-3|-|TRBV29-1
TGCAGCGTTGAAGATGGAGGCTCAGGAAACACCATATATTTT
CSVEDGGSGNTIYF
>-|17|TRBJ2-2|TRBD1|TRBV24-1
TGTGCCACCAGTGATTTTGACAGGGGGCAGAACACCGGGGAGCTGTTTTTT
CATSDFDRGQNTGELFF
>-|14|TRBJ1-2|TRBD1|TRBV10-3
TGTGCCATCAGTGATGGCAGGGGGCAGGGTGGCTACACCTTC
CAISDGRGQGGYTF
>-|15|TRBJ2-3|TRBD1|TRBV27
TGTGCCAGCAGTCTGACAGGGGACCGTAAAGATACGCAGTATTTT
CASSLTGDRKDTQYF
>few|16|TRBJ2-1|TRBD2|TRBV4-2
TGTGCCAGCAGCCAAGATGAGGGACTAGGGGTCGGTGAGCAGTTCTTC
CASSQDEGLGVGEQFF
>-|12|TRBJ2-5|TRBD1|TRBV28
TGTGCCAGCAGCCGGCTCGGACAGGGAGCCTACTTC
CASSRLGQGAYF
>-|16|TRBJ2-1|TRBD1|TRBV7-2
TGTGCCAGCAGGGTAGTGGGGACAGGGGAAACGGATGAGCAGTTCTTC
CASRVVGTGETDEQFF
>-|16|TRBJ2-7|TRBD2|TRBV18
TGTGCCAGCTCACCAGGCTCTGGGACTAGCGGTAGGGAGCAGTACTTC
CASSPGSGTSGREQYF
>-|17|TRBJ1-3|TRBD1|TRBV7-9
TGTGCCAGCAGCCCGGGACAGGGGACGAGCTCTGGAAACACCATATATTTT
CASSPGQGTSSGNTIYF
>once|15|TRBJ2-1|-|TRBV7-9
TGTGCCAGCAGCTTAGGAACTAGCGAGGGGGATGAGCAGTTCTTC
CASSLGTSEGDEQFF
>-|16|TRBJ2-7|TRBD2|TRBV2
TGTGCCAGCAGTGACCTAGCGGGAGGCCGCACCTACGAGCAGTACTTC
CASSDLAGGRTYEQYF
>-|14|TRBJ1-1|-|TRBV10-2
TGCGCCAGCAGTGAGTTCGCTCACAAATTAGAAGCTTTCTTT
CASSEFAHKLEAFF
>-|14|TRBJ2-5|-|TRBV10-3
TGTGCCATCAGTGAGTCAGGGGATCAAGAGACCCAGTACTTC
CAISESGDQETQYF
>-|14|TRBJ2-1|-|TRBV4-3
TGCGCCAGCAGCCAAGATAATCTTCTCAATGAGCAGTTCTTC
CASSQDNLLNEQFF
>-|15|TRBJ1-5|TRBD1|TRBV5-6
TGTGCCAGCAGCAGCTCCGGGACAGGAAATCAGCCCCAGCATTTT
CASSSSGTGNQPQHF
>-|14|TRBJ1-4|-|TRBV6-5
TGTGCCAGCAGTTACGGACACGTTAATGAAAAACTGTTTTTT
CASSYGHVNEKLFF
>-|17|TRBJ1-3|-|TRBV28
TGTGCCAGCAGTTCCCCCCCAGGGATAACGTCTGGAAACACCATATATTTT
CASSSPPGITSGNTIYF
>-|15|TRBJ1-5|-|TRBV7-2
TGTGCCAGCAGCTTATTGGTCGGGGGAAATCAGCCCCAGCATTTT
CASSLLVGGNQPQHF
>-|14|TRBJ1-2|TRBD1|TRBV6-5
TGTGCCAGCATAACCCGACAGGGGGACTATGGCTACACCTTC
CASITRQGDYGYTF
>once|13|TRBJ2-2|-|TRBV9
TGTGCCAGCAGCGGAATGGAGGGCGGGGAGCTGTTTTTT
CASSGMEGGELFF
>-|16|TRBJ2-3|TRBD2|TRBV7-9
TGTGCCAGCAGCTTAGTTCTAGCGGGAGGGCCAGATACGCAGTATTTT
CASSLVLAGGPDTQYF
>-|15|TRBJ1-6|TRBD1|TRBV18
TGTGCCAGCTCAGAGCTGACAGGGGGCAATTCACCCCTCCACTTT
CASSELTGGNSPLHF
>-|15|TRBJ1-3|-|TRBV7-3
TGTGCCAGCAGCCCGGACGGGATCTCTGGAAACACCATATATTTT
CASSPDGISGNTIYF
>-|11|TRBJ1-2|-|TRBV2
TGTGCCAGCATTGCAGTCTATGGCTACACCTTC
CASIAVYGYTF
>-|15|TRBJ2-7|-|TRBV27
TGTGCCAGCGGCCAGACAGTTCCCTCCTCCTACGAGCAGTACTTC
CASGQTVPSSYEQYF
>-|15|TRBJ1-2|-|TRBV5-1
TGCGCCAGCAGCCCGAAAGGGGAGGGCCCCTATGGCTACACCTTC
CASSPKGEGPYGYTF
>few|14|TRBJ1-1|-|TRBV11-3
TGTGCCAGCAGCCTACAGGGAGACAACACTGAAGCTTTCTTT
CASSLQGDNTEAFF
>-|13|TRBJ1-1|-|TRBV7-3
TGTGCCAGCAGCCGACAGAGTAACACTGAAGCTTTCTTT
CASSRQSNTEAFF
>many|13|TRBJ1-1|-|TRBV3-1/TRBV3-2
TGTGCCAGCAGCCCTTCAACGGACACTGAAGCTTTCTTT
CASSPSTDTEAFF
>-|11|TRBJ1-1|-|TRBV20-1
TGCAGTGCTAGAGGCGATGCTGAAGCTTTCTTT
CSARGDAEAFF
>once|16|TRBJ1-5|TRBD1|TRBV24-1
TGTGCCACCAGTGACCCGACAGGGGCCCCTAATCAGCCCCAGCATTTT
CATSDPTGAPNQPQHF
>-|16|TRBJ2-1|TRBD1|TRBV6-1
TGTGCCAGCAGTGATTGGGGACAGGGGTACAACAATGAGCAGTTCTTC
CASSDWGQGYNNEQFF
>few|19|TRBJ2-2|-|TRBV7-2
TGTGCCAGCAGCTTAACACTCGGACCCACCCTCGGGGACACCGGGGAGCTGTTTTTT
CASSLTLGPTLGDTGELFF
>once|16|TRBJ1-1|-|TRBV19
TGTGCCAGTAGCAACAGATACCGGGACACGAACACTGAAGCTTTCTTT
CASSNRYRDTNTEAFF
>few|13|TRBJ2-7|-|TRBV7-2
TGTGCCAGCAGCTCGAGACGGGGATACGAGCAGTACTTC
CASSSRRGYEQYF
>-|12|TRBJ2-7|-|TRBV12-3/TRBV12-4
TGTGCCAGCAGTTTGTCGACCCGGGTTAGGTACTTC
CASSLSTRVRYF
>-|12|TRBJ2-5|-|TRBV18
TGTGCCAGCTCACCCGGCGGAGAGACCCAGTACTTC
CASSPGGETQYF
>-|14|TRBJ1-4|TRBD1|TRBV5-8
TGTGCCAGCAGCTTGGGACAGGGGAATGAAAAACTGTTTTTT
CASSLGQGNEKLFF
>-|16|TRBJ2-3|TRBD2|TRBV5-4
TGTGCCAGCAGCTTCTCTAGCGGGAGTTTCGCAGATACGCAGTATTTT
CASSFSSGSFADTQYF